This is a list of T cell receptor beta chains from one sample in a study of T-cell reconstitution after alpha-beta-depleted transplantation in children. Each CDR3 protein gets one entry after TCRdb re-called the PCR reads with MiXCR. Among approximately 430,000 distinct CDR3 sequences listed, 15% to 20% were seen once. Here the sequenced sample was PBMCs, mostly from graft donor cells, taken 360 days after TCRalphabeta/CD19-depleted stem cell transplant. Receptor source: a boy under two years old who had a stem cell transplant for Wiskott-Aldrich syndrome, so the T cells may come from the graft donor. CDR3s leave out the opening cysteine and the closing phenylalanine or tryptophan. A D gene is named only where the DNA matches it firmly.

>TRBV7-9|NA|TRBJ1-2
ASTFPLRALGNYGYT
>TRBV3-1|NA|TRBJ2-4
ASGPGEGAKNIQY
>TRBV5-1|NA|TRBJ2-2
ASSFAGLAGELF
>TRBV11-3|NA|TRBJ2-2
ASSRTGPDTGELF
>TRBV2|NA|TRBJ2-1
ASNSGVYNEQF
>TRBV11-3|TRBD2|TRBJ2-1
ASSLRGAPWNEQF
>TRBV2|NA|TRBJ2-7
ASRTPGDEQY
>TRBV7-9|NA|TRBJ2-3
ASSRGLTDTQY
>TRBV10-3|NA|TRBJ2-3
AISSRGTPSTDTQY
>TRBV7-2|NA|TRBJ2-3
ASSGGPPRGTDTQY